The clone carrying this T cell receptor (beta chain) was counted ten times or more. Trimming at V came to 4 bases and at J to 2 bases, leaving 7 bases not matched to a gene. The CDR3 is 15 residues long. Germline V CDR1 and CDR2: SGHRS, YFSETQ. This sample was taken from a study of blood T cell repertoires in COVID-19. The data were produced by immunoSEQ multiplex PCR, yet TCRdb's version contains in-frame clones alone and is incomplete. The profile shows around 80,000 clones, approximately 84% of them singletons. Input material: peripheral blood. The gene calls are TRBV5-1 and TRBJ2-7; the match to TRBD1 covers 9 bases. The TCR originated in a human donor in a cohort sampled during active COVID-19. CDR3 in amino acids: CASSPNTGGPYEQYF. The CDR3 nucleotides are TGCGCCAGCAGCCCCAACACAGGGGGCCCCTACGAGCAGTACTTC.